This TCR beta chain was retrieved from a study of shared clonotypes between healthy human individuals. Turning to the study itself: A couple of women and three men aged 18 to 49 made up the donors.

Each of the donors was a healthy adult who was HIV-negative and had not had a recent acute infection or vaccination. It was into CD45RA+ naive and CD45RA-negative memory subsets that the CD4+ cells were split. TCRdb's table, derived via immunoSEQ multiplex PCR, lists solely in-frame clones and lacks some. Of nearly 1 million clones listed, 76% are singletons. Germline CDR1 MNHNY, CDR2 SVGAGI (reference sequence). The CDR3 loop spans 12 amino acids. The V end lost 8 bases, the J end lost 4 bases, and 12 bases lay between the germline ends. Sequencing was carried out using memory CD4+ T cells sorted from blood. The sample's subset: CD45RA-negative fraction. The TCR was taken from a man between 18 and 35 years old in good health. The chain has TRBV6-6 and TRBJ2-7; D may be TRBD2 (5 bases). CDR3 coding DNA: TGTGCCAGCCTCGGGGTGGCGTACGAGCAGTACTTC. Translated, it gives CASLGVAYEQYF.